Presented here are 10 T cell receptor beta chains from one specimen sequenced in a study of T cell responses to AZD1222 COVID-19 vaccine. TCRdb keeps only in-frame clones here, not all; method: immunoSEQ multiplex PCR. The table lists tens of thousands of clones, 70% to 90% of them singletons. Source: peripheral blood, taken on day 0 of AZD1222 vaccination. These receptors were obtained from an adult in good health.

The chain carries TRBV4-2 and TRBJ1-5, with 8 bases aligning to TRBD1. The CDR3 is made up of 16 amino acids. V was pared by 0 bases and J by 6 bases, with 7 bases of the junction left unmatched. Germline V gives CDR1 LGHNA, CDR2 YNFKEQ. The CDR3 is CASSQDEGQGIQPQHF. The CDR3 nucleotides read TGTGCCAGCAGCCAAGATGAAGGACAGGGTATTCAGCCCCAGCATTTT.

The chain carries TRBV7-2 and TRBJ2-1; 9 positions match TRBD2. The V gene end was trimmed by 3 bases and the J gene end by 4 bases; junction bases not matched to a gene: 4. This CDR3 is 15 amino acids long. Germline V lookup: CDR1 SGHTA, CDR2 FQGNSA. The CDR3 is CASSFSGGRYNEQFF. The CDR3 nucleotides read TGTGCCAGCAGCTTCAGCGGGGGGAGGTACAATGAGCAGTTCTTC.

This chain joins TRBV10-2 and TRBJ1-6; TRBD1 might be the D (5 bases). From germline, CDR1 is WSHSY and CDR2 SAAADI. There are 14 residues in the CDR3. V lost 2 bases to trimming and J lost 7 bases, with 9 bases between them. For the CDR3, the DNA is TGCGCCAGCAGTGAGCGTGGGGGGAATTCACCCCTCCACTTT. It specifies CASSERGGNSPLHF.

CDR3 sequence: CASSITGALSYEQYF. The CDR3 bases are TGTGCCAGTAGTATAACCGGGGCCCTCTCCTACGAGCAGTACTTC. This chain joins TRBV19 and TRBJ2-7, with D possibly being TRBD1 or TRBD2 (5 bases each). The V end lost 2 bases, the J end lost 0 bases, and 11 bases lay between the germline ends. The CDR3 totals 15 residues. The V gene's germline CDR1 is LNHDA and CDR2 SQIVND (reference sequence).

The chain has TRBV6-5 and TRBJ1-1, with TRBD1 matching over 8 bases. The CDR3 totals 14 residues. Germline V gene data show CDR1 as MNHEY and CDR2 as SVGAGI. Germline trimming cut 0 bases from V and 5 bases from J; bases unmatched to any gene: 2. The CDR3 region is CASSYSRTGTEAFF. CDR3 nucleotide sequence: TGTGCCAGCAGTTACTCGAGGACAGGGACTGAAGCTTTCTTT.

J is TRBJ1-1 and V is TRBV5-5; TRBD1 agrees at 8 bases. The CDR3 contains 17 residues. CDR1 is SGHKS, CDR2 YYEKEE, per germline (reference sequence). The ends lost 0 bases at V and 1 base at J; junction bases unmatched: 8. The CDR3 DNA follows: TGTGCCAGCAGCTTGGCGAGACAGGGGAAAGGGAACACTGAAGCTTTCTTT. Translating gives CASSLARQGKGNTEAFF. Full variable domain (rest looked up from reference TRBV5-5 and TRBJ1-1): DAGVTQSPTHLIKTRGQQVTLRCSPISGHKSVSWYQQVLGQGPQFIFQYYEKEERGRGNFPDRFSARQFPNYSSELNVNALLLGDSALYLCASSLARQGKGNTEAFFGQGTRLTVV.

The chain combines TRBV6-5 with TRBJ1-5; D gene unclear. Trimming took 0 bases from V and 5 from J, leaving 8 bases between them. Germline lookup yields CDR1 MNHEY and CDR2 SVGAGI. The CDR3 has 14 residues. The CDR3 DNA reads as TGTGCCAGCAGTTACTCATACGGGGATCAGCCCCAGCATTTT. This translates into CASSYSYGDQPQHF.

The count of this clone is one. This sequence joins TRBV4-1 and TRBJ1-4; TRBD1 matches 11 bases. The CDR3 totals 15 residues. Germline assignment: CDR1 MGHRA and CDR2 YSYEKL. The V segment lost 4 bases and the J segment 11 bases; nucleotides outside the gene matches: 9. Written as DNA, the CDR3 is TGCGCCAGCAGCCCTTATTTAGGGGACAGGGGGAAACTGTTTTTT. Its translation is CASSPYLGDRGKLFF.

The sample holds one count of this clone. This chain uses TRBV25-1 with TRBJ2-1, with 14 bases lining up with TRBD2. CDR1 MGHDK and CDR2 SYGVNS come from the germline V gene. The CDR3 loop spans 18 amino acids. Trimming at V came to 1 base and at J to 1 base, leaving 3 bases not matched to a gene. In nucleotides, the CDR3 is TGTGCCAGCAGTGAATGGGGACTAGCGGGAGAATCCTACAATGAGCAGTTCTTC. Translating gives CASSEWGLAGESYNEQFF. Using reference TRBV25-1 and TRBJ2-1 for the parts outside the CDR3, the full variable domain is EADIYQTPRYLVIGTGKKITLECSQTMGHDKMYWYQQDPGMELHLIHYSYGVNSTEKGDLSSESTVSRIRTEHFPLTLESARPSHTSQYLCASSEWGLAGESYNEQFFGPGTRLTVL.

V gene TRBV18 combines with J gene TRBJ2-7; TRBD1 matches at 10 bases. Germline V gene lookup returns CDR1 KGHSH and CDR2 LQKENI. Trimming cost V 6 bases and J 1 base; bases outside gene matches: 6. CDR3 size: 15 residues. The CDR3 DNA is TGTGCCAGCTCTCCCGGGACAGGGGCTTCCTACGAGCAGTACTTC. This encodes CASSPGTGASYEQYF. Based on the CDR3 plus reference TRBV18 and TRBJ2-7, the full variable domain is NAGVMQNPRHLVRRRGQEARLRCSPMKGHSHVYWYRQLPEEGLKFMVYLQKENIIDESGMPKERFSAEFPKEGPSILRIQQVVRGDSAAYFCASSPGTGASYEQYFGPGTRLTVT.